This is a list of T cell receptor beta chains from one sample in a study of blood T cell repertoires in COVID-19. Here immunoSEQ multiplex PCR was the method, and the copy in TCRdb shows in-frame clones only, minus some. The profile covers 65,000 to 80,000 clones, with 80% to 90% appearing a single time and 5.8% taken by the ten largest. Sequencing was performed on peripheral blood. The source is a man aged 45-65 years with active COVID-19. Each CDR3 is given with its conserved first and last residue. The D gene is left open where the match is weak. Not every row has a clone size; where given, it reads once, few, many or a size class.

V: TRBV9; J: TRBJ1-6; D: TRBD1; size: -; CDR3: CASSASGGTNSPLHF; DNA: TGTGCCAGCAGCGCCTCAGGGGGCACAAATTCACCCCTCCACTTT
V: TRBV6-4; J: TRBJ2-7; D: -; size: -; CDR3: CASRTEFVPYEQYF; DNA: TGTGCCAGCAGGACAGAATTCGTTCCCTACGAGCAGTACTTC
V: TRBV6-6; J: TRBJ1-5; D: TRBD1; size: -; CDR3: CASTHQGQGDQPQHF; DNA: TGTGCCAGCACCCACCAGGGACAGGGAGATCAGCCCCAGCATTTT
V: TRBV9; J: TRBJ2-1; D: -; size: -; CDR3: CASSHGRVSYNEQFF; DNA: TGTGCCAGCAGCCACGGTCGGGTCTCCTACAATGAGCAGTTCTTC
V: TRBV5-1; J: TRBJ2-7; D: -; size: -; CDR3: CASSSDSYEQYF; DNA: TGCGCCAGCAGTTCCGACTCGTACGAGCAGTACTTC
V: TRBV28; J: TRBJ1-2; D: -; size: many; CDR3: CASRSTVALSTF; DNA: TGTGCCAGCAGATCGACAGTTGCGTTAAGCACCTTC
V: TRBV2; J: TRBJ1-6; D: -; size: -; CDR3: CASSPRTGEGSPLHF; DNA: TGTGCCAGCAGCCCCAGGACGGGAGAGGGATCACCCCTCCACTTT
V: TRBV5-1; J: TRBJ2-1; D: -; size: -; CDR3: CASSPNYNEQFF; DNA: TGCGCCAGCAGCCCCAACTACAATGAGCAGTTCTTC
V: TRBV5-1; J: TRBJ1-1; D: -; size: -; CDR3: CASSLTGRDTEAFF; DNA: TGCGCCAGCAGCCTGACCGGGAGGGACACTGAAGCTTTCTTT
V: TRBV7-9; J: TRBJ2-1; D: TRBD1; size: -; CDR3: CASTKQGAGENEQFF; DNA: TGTGCCAGCACCAAACAGGGGGCGGGGGAAAATGAGCAGTTCTTC
V: TRBV7-2; J: TRBJ2-7; D: -; size: -; CDR3: CASSFNQGRAYEQYF; DNA: TGTGCCAGCAGCTTCAATCAGGGAAGGGCCTACGAGCAGTACTTC
V: TRBV5-5; J: TRBJ2-7; D: -; size: -; CDR3: CASSPGAGMYEQYF; DNA: TGTGCCAGCAGCCCGGGTGCAGGGATGTACGAGCAGTACTTC
V: TRBV7-9; J: TRBJ1-5; D: TRBD1; size: -; CDR3: CASSSDGTGRQPQHF; DNA: TGTGCCAGCAGTTCAGACGGGACAGGTCGCCAGCCCCAGCATTTT
V: TRBV19; J: TRBJ1-3; D: TRBD1; size: -; CDR3: CASSTAGQGPSGNTIYF; DNA: TGTGCCAGTAGTACGGCCGGACAGGGTCCCTCTGGAAACACCATATATTTT
V: TRBV4-3; J: TRBJ1-2; D: TRBD1; size: -; CDR3: CASSQDLGKGGIYGYTF; DNA: TGCGCCAGCAGCCAAGACCTAGGTAAAGGGGGCATCTATGGCTACACCTTC
V: TRBV28; J: TRBJ2-1; D: -; size: -; CDR3: CASSLQGQGRWNEQFF; DNA: TGTGCCAGCAGTTTACAGGGGCAGGGTCGGTGGAATGAGCAGTTCTTC
V: TRBV20-1; J: TRBJ2-5; D: -; size: -; CDR3: CSAKAGETQYF; DNA: TGCAGTGCTAAAGCAGGCGAGACCCAGTACTTC